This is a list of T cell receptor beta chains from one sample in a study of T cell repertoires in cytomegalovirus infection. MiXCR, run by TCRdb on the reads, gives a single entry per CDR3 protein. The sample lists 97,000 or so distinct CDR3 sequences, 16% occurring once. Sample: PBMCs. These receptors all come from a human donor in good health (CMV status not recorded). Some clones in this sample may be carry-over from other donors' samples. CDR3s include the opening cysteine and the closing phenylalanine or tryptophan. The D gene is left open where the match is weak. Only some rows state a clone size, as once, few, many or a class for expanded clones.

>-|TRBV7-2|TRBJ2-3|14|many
TGTGCCAGCAGCTTGGCAGCCTTCACAGATACGCAGTATTTT
CASSLAAFTDTQYF
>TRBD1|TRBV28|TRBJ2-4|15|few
TGTGCCAGCAGCGGGGTGGGACAGGGAGAGAACATTCAGTACTTC
CASSGVGQGENIQYF
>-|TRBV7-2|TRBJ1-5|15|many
TGTGCCAGCAGCCAGGTGGGGGGCGGCAATCAGCCCCAGCATTTT
CASSQVGGGNQPQHF
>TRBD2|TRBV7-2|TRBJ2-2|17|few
TGTGCCAGCAGCTTTCCGGCGGGGGGGCTCCACACCGGGGAGCTGTTTTTT
CASSFPAGGLHTGELFF
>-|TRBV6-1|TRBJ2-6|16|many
TGTGCCAGCAGTGGTCGGGGTTACTCTGGGGCCAACGTCCTGACTTTC
CASSGRGYSGANVLTF
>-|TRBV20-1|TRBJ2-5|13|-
TGCAGTGATTTTAGCGGAATCCAAGAGACCCAGTACTTC
CSDFSGIQETQYF
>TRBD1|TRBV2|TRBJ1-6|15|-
TGTGCCAGCAGTGATCGGGACAGGGGAAATTCACCCCTCCACTTT
CASSDRDRGNSPLHF
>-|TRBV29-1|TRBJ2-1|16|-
TGCAGCGTTGTGGGCAGGTGGGGCTCCGTGGACAATGAGCAGTTCTTC
CSVVGRWGSVDNEQFF
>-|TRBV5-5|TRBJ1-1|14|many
TGTGCCAGCAGCCCCGGGACGGAGAACACTGAAGCTTTCTTT
CASSPGTENTEAFF
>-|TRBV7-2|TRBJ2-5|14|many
TGTGCCAGCCAGCGGTCGAGGGGGCAAGAGACCCAGTACTTC
CASQRSRGQETQYF
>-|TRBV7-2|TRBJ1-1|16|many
TGTGCCAGCAGCCTTACGGGGGGATACATGAACACTGAAGCTTTCTTT
CASSLTGGYMNTEAFF
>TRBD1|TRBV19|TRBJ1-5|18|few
TGTGCCAGTGGTTTAGCCGGGACAGCCCTTATTGCCAATCAGCCCCAGCATTTT
CASGLAGTALIANQPQHF
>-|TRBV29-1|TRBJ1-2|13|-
TGCAGCGTTGTTGGCTCGGCAGGGCTTGGCTACACCTTC
CSVVGSAGLGYTF